This T cell receptor (beta chain) was sequenced for a study of T cells in Graves' hyperthyroidism and ophthalmopathy. Germline loops: CDR1 DFQATT, CDR2 SNEGSKA (reference sequence). This CDR3 spans 16 amino acids. The ends were cut back, 0 bases at V and 6 bases at J, with 21 bases in the middle. RNA transcripts served as the template for amplifying TCR beta CDR3 regions. The TCR CDR3 first-round RT-PCR relied on the HTBI primer set. TCRdb analysed the multiplex PCR reads with MiXCR anew, one entry per CDR3 protein. The sample has about 500,000 distinct CDR3 sequences, over 35% seen once. Details on this clonotype: A much larger clone sits a single nucleotide away, making a read error possible.

Diagnosis rested on symptoms, serum thyroxine and TRAb, thyroid ultrasound, and orbital computed tomography. This clonotype originated in an adult woman with Graves' disease, either hyperthyroidism or ophthalmopathy (not recorded which). V usage is TRBV20-1 and J usage is TRBJ2-7; the D gene is possibly TRBD2 (5 bases). The sample comprised peripheral blood or thyroid tissue (not recorded which). Here the CDR3 DNA reads TGCAGTGCTAGAGATCGAAGGGTGGAGGCTGACGGCGAGCAGTACTTC. It yields the protein CSARDRRVEADGEQYF.